This T cell receptor beta chain was recovered during a study of blood T cell repertoires in COVID-19. Study-level background: Whether acute or convalescent, the COVID-19 samples came from the United States, Italy and Spain.

Germline CDR1 reads MDHEN; CDR2 reads SYDVKM. J was trimmed by 5 bases and V by 8 bases; bases with no gene match: 5. The CDR3 is 13 residues long. This clone was picked up one time. Produced via immunoSEQ multiplex PCR; TCRdb's table is partial and in-frame only. This table has about 160,000 clones, just under 85% appearing once. The specimen sequenced was peripheral blood. This chain joins TRBV28 and TRBJ1-1; 10 bases are shared with TRBD1. The sequence derives from a man aged 40-49 years who had recovered from COVID-19. CDR3 protein: CASGRDRGTEAFF. DNA of the CDR3: TGTGCCAGCGGCCGGGACAGGGGAACTGAAGCTTTCTTT.